A single sample gave rise to the 8 T cell receptor beta chains below, sequenced in a study of CD8+ T cells in alopecia areata. RNA, once extracted, was reverse transcribed into cDNA for use as the sequencing template. Measured with immunoSEQ multiplex PCR; TCRdb has only the in-frame clones, and not every one. The table has over 150,000 clones, roughly 60% seen once. Sample: CD4+ T cells sorted from blood, taken at week 0. The source is a human donor with alopecia areata.

Concerning this clone: Other DNA sequences from this sample encode an identical CDR3 as well. The rearrangement joins TRBV9 to TRBJ1-5; D is unclear. CDR3 length: 13 amino acids. Trimming stripped 0 bases from V and 7 bases from J, with 8 bases between. Germline CDR1 SGDLS, CDR2 YYNGEE. The CDR3 sequence: CASSVGPGQPQHF. CDR3 DNA: TGTGCCAGCAGCGTAGGTCCGGGGCAGCCCCAGCATTTT.

The V and J genes are TRBV5-6 and TRBJ2-7, with 9 bases matching TRBD1. CDR3 length equals 14 residues. V lost 5 bases to trimming and J lost 4 bases; unmatched junction nucleotides: 7. Germline CDR1 reads SGHDT; CDR2 reads YYEEEE. The CDR3 reads CASSRPGTGYEQYF. The CDR3 DNA sequence: TGTGCCAGCAGTCGCCCGGGGACAGGGTACGAGCAGTACTTC.

There are a few counts of this clone. The chain uses TRBV6-6 and TRBJ1-2, with TRBD1 identical over 8 bases. This CDR3 has 14 amino acids. V trimming: 8 bases; J trimming: 1 base; junction bases outside the gene matches: 6. Looked up from germline, CDR1 is MNHNY and CDR2 is SVGAGI (reference sequence). The CDR3 DNA reads TGTGCCAGCGGGGACAGGAGGGATAACTATGGCTACACCTTC. This encodes CASGDRRDNYGYTF.

This clone was observed a handful of times. CDR3: CASSYSFRAITYEQYF. In DNA, the CDR3 is TGTGCCAGCAGTTACTCGTTCAGGGCCATCACCTACGAGCAGTACTTC. This rearrangement joins TRBV6-5 to TRBJ2-7; weak D call: TRBD1 (5 bases). Between the trimmed V and J ends, which lost 0 bases and 2 bases, there was a span of 14 bases. The CDR3 runs to 16 residues. Per germline, CDR1 MNHEY and CDR2 SVGAGI.

V gene TRBV29-1 combines with J gene TRBJ1-1; possibly TRBD1 for D (5 bases). The CDR3 is 11 amino acids. Germline-derived CDR1 and CDR2 are SQVTM and ANQGSEA. The ends were cut back, 5 bases at V and 7 bases at J, with 11 bases in the middle. The CDR3 spells CSVRYGGEAFF. CDR3 nucleotide sequence: TGCAGCGTTCGTTATGGGGGTGAAGCTTTCTTT. The whole variable domain, filled in from reference TRBV29-1 and TRBJ1-1, reads SAVISQKPSRDICQRGTSLTIQCQVDSQVTMMFWYRQQPGQSLTLIATANQGSEATYESGFVIDKFPISRPNLTFSTLTVSNMSPEDSSIYLCSVRYGGEAFFGQGTRLTVV.

The genes are TRBV4-3 and TRBJ2-1; weak D call: TRBD2 (6 bases). V was pared by 7 bases and J by 10 bases, with 11 bases between. The CDR3 is 11 amino acids. Germline CDR1 LGHNA, CDR2 YSLEER. Written as DNA, the CDR3 is TGCGCCAGCACCTCGGGGAGGGAGCAGTTCTTC. It is translated as CASTSGREQFF.

The chain is built from TRBV7-3 and TRBJ2-7; 7 bases agree with TRBD2. CDR1 and CDR2 (germline): SGHTA, FQGTGA. V lost 5 bases to trimming and J lost 4 bases; unmatched junction nucleotides: 8. The CDR3 is 14 amino acids. The CDR3 DNA is TGTGCCAGCAGCCCCGGGGGGTACCCATACGAGCAGTACTTC. Translation: CASSPGGYPYEQYF.

The V call is TRBV7-8, the J call TRBJ2-1; TRBD1 might be the D (6 bases). V lost 5 bases and J lost 3, with 17 bases in between. This CDR3 contains 16 residues. Germline V gene sequence: CDR1 SGHVS, CDR2 FQNEAQ. CDR3 loop: CASSASWDMNYNEQFF. For the CDR3, the DNA is TGTGCCAGCAGCGCGAGCTGGGACATGAACTACAATGAGCAGTTCTTC. The entire variable domain, with the rest obtained from reference TRBV7-8 and TRBJ2-1, is as follows: GAGVSQSPRYKVAKRGQDVALRCDPISGHVSLFWYQQALGQGPEFLTYFQNEAQLDKSGLPSDRFFAERPEGSVSTLKIQRTQQEDSAVYLCASSASWDMNYNEQFFGPGTRLTVL.